These 4 T cell receptor beta chains share one sample of origin, sequenced in a study of T cell responses to AZD1222 COVID-19 vaccine. Measured with immunoSEQ multiplex PCR; TCRdb has only the in-frame clones, and not every one. The sample records some 130,000 clones, just over 90% being singletons. This material consisted of peripheral blood, taken 28 days after the second AZD1222 dose. The receptors here all came from an adult who received the AZD1222 COVID-19 vaccine.

This clone was picked up one time. The V gene is TRBV7-9, the J gene TRBJ1-1; maybe TRBD1 (5 bases). CDR1 and CDR2 from the germline V gene are SEHNR and FQNEAQ (reference sequence). The length of the CDR3 is 14 residues. Trimming removed 1 base from V and 5 bases from J, with 11 bases in between. DNA for the CDR3: TGTGCCAGCAGCTTAGGACAGACTGGTACTGAAGCTTTCTTT. Translating gives CASSLGQTGTEAFF.

The rearrangement uses TRBV2 and TRBJ2-2, with D uncertain. Germline loops: CDR1 SNHLY, CDR2 FYNNEI. Between the trimmed V and J ends, which lost 5 bases and 4 bases, there was a span of 5 bases. This CDR3 is 12 amino acids long. DNA of the CDR3: TGTGCCAGCAGTCGACCCACCGGGGAGCTGTTTTTT. Translation: CASSRPTGELFF.

The CDR3, as DNA: TGTGCCAGCAGCCGAAAACGACAGGGCAAGGGCAATCAGCCCCAGCATTTT. It specifies CASSRKRQGKGNQPQHF. The chain combines TRBV5-8 with TRBJ1-5; 7 positions agree with TRBD1. With 4 bases clipped from V and 2 bases from J, the junction kept 12 bases outside the gene matches. CDR1 is SGHTS, CDR2 YDEGEE, per germline. The CDR3 spans 17 residues. The full variable domain, with the rest looked up from reference TRBV5-8 and TRBJ1-5, is EAGVTQSPTHLIKTRGQQATLRCSPISGHTSVYWYQQALGLGLQFLLWYDEGEERNRGNFPPRFSGRQFPNYSSELNVNALELEDSALYLCASSRKRQGKGNQPQHFGDGTRLSIL.

J is TRBJ1-6 and V is TRBV15; D gene ambiguous. CDR3 length: 13 residues. The germline V gene encodes CDR1 LNHNV and CDR2 YYDKDF (reference sequence). V was trimmed by 0 bases and J by 3 bases, leaving 0 bases between them. DNA for the CDR3: TGTGCCACCAGCAGAGACTATAATTCACCCCTCCACTTT. Protein sequence: CATSRDYNSPLHF. The full variable domain, completed using reference TRBV15 and TRBJ1-6, is DAMVIQNPRYQVTQFGKPVTLSCSQTLNHNVMYWYQQKSSQAPKLLFHYYDKDFNNEADTPDNFQSRRPNTSFCFLDIRSPGLGDTAMYLCATSRDYNSPLHFGNGTRLTVT.